This T cell receptor beta chain is from a study of T cell responses to AZD1222 COVID-19 vaccine. Overall study context: Both about-4-week and about-12-week second-dose recipients were combined.

CDR3 length equals 14 residues. Looked up from germline, CDR1 is MNHEY and CDR2 is SMNVEV (reference sequence). Trimming removed 5 bases from V and 0 bases from J, with 10 bases in between. Using immunoSEQ multiplex PCR, the repertoire was profiled, and TCRdb retains in-frame clones only, with some absent. This sample yields 93,000 or so clones, of which around 92% are seen a single time; 45% to 50% belongs to the top ten. The rearrangement links TRBV27 to TRBJ2-5; D is undetermined. This TCR was sampled from an adult in good health. The specimen comprised peripheral blood, sampled on day 0 of AZD1222 vaccination. CDR3 nucleotides: TGTGCCAGCAGTACCGGACGGGACCAAGAGACCCAGTACTTC. It codes for CASSTGRDQETQYF.